This is a list of T cell receptor beta chains from one sample in a study of Graves' ophthalmopathy and Graves' hyperthyroidism. TCRdb passed the multiplex PCR reads through MiXCR, listing each CDR3 protein once. The sample consists of hundreds of thousands of distinct CDR3 sequences, 22% of them appearing once. The sequenced sample was peripheral blood. The receptors here all came from a woman between 18 and 29 years old with stable Graves' hyperthyroidism. Some clones in this sample may be carry-over from other donors' samples. Both conserved end residues are part of each CDR3. A D gene is named only where the DNA matches it firmly. A clone size is listed for some rows: how often the clone was seen (once, few, many), or a class if it is expanded.

clone size: .
V gene: TRBV29-1
J gene: TRBJ2-7
D gene: .
CDR3 protein: CSVRTTSSNYEQYF
CDR3 DNA: TGCAGCGTCCGAACGACTAGTAGTAACTACGAGCAGTACTTC

clone size: .
V gene: TRBV6-5
J gene: TRBJ1-1
D gene: TRBD1
CDR3 protein: CASSSYRQGAEAFF
CDR3 DNA: TGTGCCAGCAGTTCCTATAGACAGGGGGCTGAAGCTTTCTTT

clone size: many
V gene: TRBV20-1
J gene: TRBJ2-7
D gene: .
CDR3 protein: CSARDWAVLVSYEQYF
CDR3 DNA: TGCAGTGCTAGAGATTGGGCGGTTCTTGTTTCCTACGAGCAGTACTTC

clone size: many
V gene: TRBV7-9
J gene: TRBJ2-7
D gene: TRBD1
CDR3 protein: CASSLSWTGNYEQYF
CDR3 DNA: TGTGCCAGCAGCTTATCTTGGACAGGGAACTACGAGCAGTACTTC

clone size: .
V gene: TRBV9
J gene: TRBJ2-5
D gene: .
CDR3 protein: CASSVAPGPRETQYF
CDR3 DNA: TGTGCCAGCAGCGTAGCCCCGGGCCCCCGGGAGACCCAGTACTTC

clone size: .
V gene: TRBV19
J gene: TRBJ2-3
D gene: TRBD1
CDR3 protein: CASSTGTATDTQYF
CDR3 DNA: TGTGCCAGTAGTACCGGGACAGCCACAGATACGCAGTATTTT

clone size: many
V gene: TRBV30
J gene: TRBJ1-1
D gene: TRBD1
CDR3 protein: CAWEKTGRNTEAFF
CDR3 DNA: TGTGCCTGGGAAAAGACAGGGAGGAACACTGAAGCTTTCTTT

clone size: many
V gene: TRBV2
J gene: TRBJ2-2
D gene: TRBD2
CDR3 protein: CASSELLRYSGGAGELFF
CDR3 DNA: TGTGCCAGCAGTGAACTTTTGAGATATAGCGGGGGGGCCGGGGAGCTGTTTTTT

clone size: .
V gene: TRBV7-8
J gene: TRBJ2-7
D gene: .
CDR3 protein: CASSLARGAGQQYF
CDR3 DNA: TGTGCCAGCAGCTTAGCGCGAGGGGCCGGGCAGCAGTACTTC

clone size: many
V gene: TRBV20-1
J gene: TRBJ2-7
D gene: .
CDR3 protein: CSASGAYEQYF
CDR3 DNA: TGCAGTGCCTCGGGGGCTTACGAGCAGTACTTC

clone size: many
V gene: TRBV20-1
J gene: TRBJ1-5
D gene: .
CDR3 protein: CSARGAGEQPQHF
CDR3 DNA: TGCAGTGCCAGAGGGGCAGGGGAACAGCCCCAGCATTTT

clone size: few
V gene: TRBV19
J gene: TRBJ2-1
D gene: .
CDR3 protein: CASSISGVGSYNEQFF
CDR3 DNA: TGTGCCAGTAGTATATCCGGGGTGGGGTCCTACAATGAGCAGTTCTTC

clone size: many
V gene: TRBV19
J gene: TRBJ1-1
D gene: .
CDR3 protein: CASSVQGRDEAFF
CDR3 DNA: TGTGCCAGTAGTGTCCAGGGAAGGGATGAAGCTTTCTTT

clone size: many
V gene: TRBV11-2
J gene: TRBJ1-2
D gene: TRBD1
CDR3 protein: CASTRLTGPGGYTF
CDR3 DNA: TGTGCCAGCACCCGATTGACAGGGCCTGGTGGCTACACCTTC

clone size: .
V gene: TRBV7-9
J gene: TRBJ1-2
D gene: .
CDR3 protein: CASSLEIGSYGYTF
CDR3 DNA: TGTGCCAGCAGCTTAGAAATCGGTTCCTATGGCTACACCTTC

clone size: many
V gene: TRBV2
J gene: TRBJ1-5
D gene: .
CDR3 protein: CASSEYGVRQPQHF
CDR3 DNA: TGTGCCAGCAGTGAATACGGGGTCCGCCAGCCCCAGCATTTT

clone size: many
V gene: TRBV28
J gene: TRBJ2-7
D gene: .
CDR3 protein: CASGKADVYEQYF
CDR3 DNA: TGTGCCAGCGGTAAAGCAGATGTCTACGAGCAGTACTTC

clone size: .
V gene: TRBV30
J gene: TRBJ2-4
D gene: TRBD2
CDR3 protein: CAFQREGRNIQYF
CDR3 DNA: TGTGCCTTCCAGCGGGAGGGACGGAACATTCAGTACTTC

clone size: .
V gene: TRBV10-3
J gene: TRBJ1-1
D gene: TRBD1
CDR3 protein: CAASTGGFTESFF
CDR3 DNA: TGTGCCGCATCGACAGGGGGCTTCACTGAATCTTTCTTT

clone size: many
V gene: TRBV20-1
J gene: TRBJ2-7
D gene: .
CDR3 protein: CSAPWYYSYEQYF
CDR3 DNA: TGCAGTGCCCCGTGGTACTACTCCTACGAGCAGTACTTC

clone size: few
V gene: TRBV27
J gene: TRBJ1-5
D gene: .
CDR3 protein: CASSIGFANQPQHF
CDR3 DNA: TGTGCCAGCTCTATCGGTTTTGCAAATCAGCCCCAGCATTTT

clone size: .
V gene: TRBV28
J gene: TRBJ1-5
D gene: .
CDR3 protein: CASSLPGRDGNQPQHF
CDR3 DNA: TGTGCCAGCAGTCTACCCGGACGGGATGGCAATCAGCCCCAGCATTTT

clone size: once
V gene: TRBV20-1
J gene: TRBJ2-7
D gene: .
CDR3 protein: CSATRRVRHDEQYF
CDR3 DNA: TGCAGTGCTACTCGGAGGGTTAGGCACGACGAGCAGTACTTC

clone size: .
V gene: TRBV7-9
J gene: TRBJ1-1
D gene: .
CDR3 protein: CASSPAGGVNTEAFF
CDR3 DNA: TGTGCCAGCAGCCCCGCCGGGGGGGTGAACACTGAAGCTTTCTTT

clone size: .
V gene: TRBV5-5
J gene: TRBJ1-3
D gene: .
CDR3 protein: CASSLAGTSGNTIYF
CDR3 DNA: TGTGCCAGCAGCTTGGCCGGGACCTCTGGAAACACCATATATTTT

clone size: few
V gene: TRBV5-1
J gene: TRBJ2-2
D gene: .
CDR3 protein: CASSLGAGPTGELFF
CDR3 DNA: TGCGCCAGCAGCTTGGGGGCAGGGCCCACCGGGGAGCTGTTTTTT

clone size: many
V gene: TRBV2
J gene: TRBJ1-1
D gene: .
CDR3 protein: CASSTESTEAFF
CDR3 DNA: TGTGCCAGCAGTACGGAAAGCACTGAAGCTTTCTTT

clone size: many
V gene: TRBV10-1
J gene: TRBJ2-5
D gene: .
CDR3 protein: CASSESGPRETQYF
CDR3 DNA: TGCGCCAGCAGTGAGTCTGGACCTCGGGAGACCCAGTACTTC

clone size: many
V gene: TRBV7-9
J gene: TRBJ2-2
D gene: TRBD1
CDR3 protein: CASSSRDRAHGELFF
CDR3 DNA: TGTGCCAGCAGCTCACGGGACAGGGCCCATGGGGAGCTGTTTTTT

clone size: .
V gene: TRBV12-3/TRBV12-4
J gene: TRBJ2-7
D gene: .
CDR3 protein: CARDPKVTLMSSYEQYF
CDR3 DNA: TGTGCCAGAGACCCCAAGGTGACTCTAATGAGCTCCTACGAGCAGTACTTC

clone size: many
V gene: TRBV11-2
J gene: TRBJ2-5
D gene: TRBD2
CDR3 protein: CASSLVLAYQETQYF
CDR3 DNA: TGTGCCAGCAGCTTAGTACTAGCGTACCAAGAGACCCAGTACTTC

clone size: many
V gene: TRBV28
J gene: TRBJ1-5
D gene: TRBD1
CDR3 protein: CASSLGAGTGDQPQHF
CDR3 DNA: TGTGCCAGCAGTTTAGGGGCCGGGACAGGAGATCAGCCCCAGCATTTT

clone size: many
V gene: TRBV6-5
J gene: TRBJ1-1
D gene: .
CDR3 protein: CASSYHREGRGNTEAFF
CDR3 DNA: TGTGCCAGCAGTTACCATAGGGAGGGGAGAGGGAACACTGAAGCTTTCTTT

clone size: many
V gene: TRBV19
J gene: TRBJ2-7
D gene: .
CDR3 protein: CASSFDGEAKQYF
CDR3 DNA: TGTGCCAGTAGTTTCGATGGCGAAGCAAAGCAGTACTTC

clone size: .
V gene: TRBV12-3/TRBV12-4
J gene: TRBJ1-2
D gene: TRBD1
CDR3 protein: CASSRQGENYGYTF
CDR3 DNA: TGTGCCAGCAGCAGACAGGGGGAAAACTATGGCTACACCTTC

clone size: .
V gene: TRBV14
J gene: TRBJ2-5
D gene: .
CDR3 protein: CASSQDSRGLFVETQYF
CDR3 DNA: TGTGCCAGCAGCCAAGATTCCCGGGGGCTTTTTGTGGAGACCCAGTACTTC

clone size: many
V gene: TRBV6-1
J gene: TRBJ2-7
D gene: TRBD2
CDR3 protein: CASSPRRGGYEQYF
CDR3 DNA: TGTGCCAGCAGTCCCCGGCGGGGGGGTTACGAGCAGTACTTC